The 25 T cell receptor beta chains below all came from one sample that was sequenced in a study of T cells in localized non-small cell lung cancer. TCRdb's table, derived via immunoSEQ multiplex PCR, lists solely in-frame clones and lacks some. Among 50,000 to 55,000 clones listed, around four fifths were seen once. The specimen comprised peripheral blood mononuclear cells, sampled before any cancer treatment. Source of these receptors: a man aged 35 to 69 with stage III lung adenocarcinoma.

A single count supports this clone. The chain links TRBV25-1 to TRBJ1-2, with unresolved D. The V gene lost 1 base and the J gene lost 3 bases, with 15 bases spanning the gap. CDR1 is MGHDK and CDR2 is SYGVNS in the germline V gene. The CDR3 consists of 16 residues. CDR3 sequence: CASSELNGEQYYGYTF. DNA of the CDR3: TGTGCCAGCAGTGAATTAAACGGGGAACAGTACTATGGCTACACCTTC.

CDR3 sequence: CASQVGAGTSYEQYF. For the CDR3, the DNA is TGTGCCAGCCAAGTGGGGGCAGGGACGTCCTACGAGCAGTACTTC. The V and J genes are TRBV6-1 and TRBJ2-7; D is possibly TRBD1 (6 bases). Trimming cost V 8 bases and J 1 base, with 18 bases left between them. Germline V CDR1 and CDR2: MNHNS, SASEGT. The CDR3 consists of 15 residues.

The chain joins TRBV6-6 to TRBJ1-6; D is uncertain. Trimming left V 10 bases short and J 5 bases short, with 9 bases between. The CDR3 contains 12 residues. Germline V gives CDR1 MNHNY, CDR2 SVGAGI (reference sequence). The DNA of the CDR3 is TGTGCCACCCGGGGAGATAATTCACCCCTCCACTTT. Amino acid sequence: CATRGDNSPLHF.

J is TRBJ2-3 and V is TRBV2, with 11 positions matching TRBD2. Germline lookup yields CDR1 SNHLY and CDR2 FYNNEI. The junction had 11 bases not matched to a gene; V was cut back by 6 bases and J by 6 bases. The CDR3 has 16 residues. The CDR3, as DNA: TGTGCCAGCAGAACTAGCGGGGGTTTCTTGGTGGATACGCAGTATTTT. Its protein is CASRTSGGFLVDTQYF.

The chain recombines TRBV6-4 with TRBJ2-3; D ambiguous. The CDR3 runs to 17 residues. Deletions cut 0 bases from V and 6 bases from J, with 19 bases between. The V gene's germline CDR1 is MRHNA and CDR2 SNTAGT. The CDR3 DNA follows: TGTGCCAGCAGTGACTCGGTCCTACCCTGGGATGGGGATACGCAGTATTTT. Protein: CASSDSVLPWDGDTQYF.

This clone is a singleton in its sample. The gene calls are TRBV10-3 and TRBJ2-5, with TRBD1 matching over 7 bases. Germline V CDR1 and CDR2: ENHRY, SYGVKD. V dropped 0 bases and J dropped 9; count of bases not matched to a gene: 10. The CDR3 has 15 residues. CDR3 nucleotides: TGTGCCATCAGTGAGTCTGGACAGGACCCTGAGGCCCAGTACTTC. It translates to CAISESGQDPEAQYF.

Written as DNA, the CDR3 is TGTGCCAGCAGCTTCGGGGGAGGTGTGAACGAGCAGTACTTC. It codes for CASSFGGGVNEQYF. The gene calls are TRBV11-2 and TRBJ2-7; possible D gene TRBD2, 6 bases. The CDR3 covers 14 residues. With 3 bases removed from V and 5 bases from J, the gap between germline ends came to 14 bases. Germline values: CDR1 SGHAT, CDR2 FQNNGV.

The chain recombines TRBV28 with TRBJ2-7, with D uncertain. The V and J ends lost 3 bases and 1 base respectively, with 7 bases between them. Germline-derived CDR1 and CDR2 are MDHEN and SYDVKM. The CDR3 runs 13 residues. CDR3 nucleotides: TGTGCCAGCAGTTTCGCACAGTCCTACGAGCAGTACTTC. Its translation: CASSFAQSYEQYF.

The chain carries TRBV7-9 and TRBJ1-3, with 10 nucleotides matching TRBD1. Trimming removed 6 bases from V and 2 bases from J; junction bases left unmatched: 16. Germline V gene data show CDR1 as SEHNR and CDR2 as FQNEAQ (reference sequence). The CDR3 sequence is 19 residues long. Here the CDR3 DNA reads TGTGCCAGCAGGAGAGGGCTGAGCCGGGACAGGGGACCTGGAAACACCATATATTTT. It specifies CASRRGLSRDRGPGNTIYF.

With regard to this clone: This same CDR3 is encoded by further DNA sequences in the sample. This chain joins TRBV11-3 and TRBJ2-1; D gene ambiguous. There are 13 residues in the CDR3. CDR1 and CDR2 (germline): SGHNT, YENEEA. With 1 base removed from V and 2 bases from J, the gap between germline ends came to 3 bases. The CDR3 nucleotides are TGTGCCAGCAGCTTAGCGGCCTACAATGAGCAGTTCTTC. It yields the protein CASSLAAYNEQFF.

J is TRBJ2-7 and V is TRBV5-5, with a weak D call TRBD1 (5 bases). Trimming took 1 base from V and 5 from J, leaving 13 bases between them. Germline assignment: CDR1 SGHKS and CDR2 YYEKEE (reference sequence). The CDR3 sequence is 14 residues long. The chain's CDR3 is CASSLLGPTDEQYF. In DNA, the CDR3 is TGTGCCAGCAGCTTGCTGGGGCCGACCGACGAGCAGTACTTC.

The chain recombines TRBV7-9 with TRBJ1-1; possible D gene TRBD1, 5 bases. The CDR3 runs 13 residues. V was trimmed by 2 bases and J by 3 bases, leaving 7 bases between them. CDR1 is SEHNR and CDR2 is FQNEAQ in the germline V gene (reference sequence). The CDR3 loop reads CASSLRGDTEAFF. The CDR3 DNA sequence: TGTGCCAGCAGCTTACGAGGGGACACTGAAGCTTTCTTT.

This chain joins TRBV19 and TRBJ1-4; TRBD1 might be the D (5 bases). This CDR3 comprises 16 residues. V shed 5 bases and J shed 3 bases, with 16 bases lying between them. The V gene's germline CDR1 is LNHDA and CDR2 SQIVND (reference sequence). This CDR3 reads CASSLGRKVSNEKLFF. The CDR3 region has the DNA TGTGCCAGTAGTTTGGGACGGAAGGTATCTAATGAAAAACTGTTTTTT.

The chain couples TRBV6-5 to TRBJ1-6, with D possibly being TRBD1 (6 bases). V was cut by 6 bases and J by 8 bases, with 17 bases left in between. CDR1 is MNHEY and CDR2 is SVGAGI in the germline V gene. There are 15 residues in the CDR3. CDR3 coding DNA: TGTGCCAGCAGGAAGAGGGGGGAAGTAGATTCACCCCTCCACTTT. Protein: CASRKRGEVDSPLHF.

The V call is TRBV27, the J call TRBJ2-7; D perhaps matches TRBD2 (5 bases). Germline-derived CDR1 and CDR2 are MNHEY and SMNVEV (reference sequence). Trimming cost V 6 bases and J 5 bases, with 20 bases left between them. This CDR3 spans 15 amino acids. CDR3 amino acids: CASRPPWTSGDEQYF. CDR3 bases: TGTGCCAGCAGACCCCCCTGGACCAGCGGTGACGAGCAGTACTTC.

The rearrangement links TRBV28 to TRBJ2-7, with TRBD1 identical over 8 bases. The germline gives CDR1 MDHEN, CDR2 SYDVKM. Trimming took 9 bases from V and 2 from J; bases not matched to a gene: 6. The CDR3 spans 13 residues. As DNA, the CDR3 is TGTGCCAGTTTACCGGGACAGGCCTACGAGCAGTACTTC. It translates to CASLPGQAYEQYF.

The chain's CDR3 is CAWSVLETQYF. The CDR3 nucleotides read TGTGCCTGGAGTGTACTGGAGACCCAGTACTTC. The rearrangement joins TRBV30 to TRBJ2-5; D remains ambiguous. Germline CDR1 GTSNPN, CDR2 SVGIG (reference sequence). The CDR3 runs to 11 residues. V dropped 0 bases and J dropped 5 bases, with 4 bases sitting between them.

Only a few counts were recorded for this clone. The genes are TRBV7-2 and TRBJ2-7, with 7 bases that match TRBD1. V was clipped by 3 bases and J by 6 bases; unmatched bases: 8. CDR1 is SGHTA and CDR2 is FQGNSA in the germline V gene. This CDR3 comprises 14 residues. The CDR3, as DNA: TGTGCCAGCAGCTTGACAGGGATGGTGGGCGAGCAGTACTTC. Translating it yields CASSLTGMVGEQYF.

The V and J genes are TRBV11-2 and TRBJ2-3; 11 bases are a match to TRBD2. The CDR3 covers 16 residues. V trimming: 5 bases; J trimming: 4 bases; junction bases outside the gene matches: 8. Germline CDR1 reads SGHAT; CDR2 reads FQNNGV. The CDR3 loop reads CASSLSTSGKPDTQYF. DNA of the CDR3: TGTGCCAGCAGCCTCTCGACTAGCGGGAAACCAGATACGCAGTATTTT.

The chain recombines TRBV4-3 with TRBJ1-2; the D is unclear. Trimming cost V 0 bases and J 8 bases, with 16 bases left between them. CDR3 length equals 15 residues. Per the germline V gene, CDR1 is LGHNA and CDR2 is YSLEER. CDR3 protein: CASSQEEGRHMGYTF. The DNA for the CDR3 is TGCGCCAGCAGCCAAGAAGAGGGAAGACATATGGGCTACACCTTC.

The V and J genes are TRBV4-1 and TRBJ2-1; maybe TRBD2 (5 bases). The V end was cut by 3 bases, the J end by 1 base, with 10 bases between. Germline CDR1 and CDR2: MGHRA and YSYEKL. The CDR3 is 15 residues long. The CDR3 here is CASSHGSSSYNEQFF. DNA of the CDR3: TGCGCCAGCAGCCATGGGAGCTCGTCCTACAATGAGCAGTTCTTC.

V is TRBV7-2 and J is TRBJ2-3; 9 bases agree with TRBD1. The CDR3 extends over 15 amino acids. Trimming took 3 bases from V and 4 from J; bases not matched to a gene: 5. Germline V gene lookup returns CDR1 SGHTA and CDR2 FQGNSA. The CDR3 sequence is CASSLGQGVPDTQYF. The CDR3 region has the DNA TGTGCCAGCAGCTTGGGACAGGGCGTGCCAGATACGCAGTATTTT. Looking up the rest from reference TRBV7-2 and TRBJ2-3 gives the full variable domain: GAGVSQSPSNKVTEKGKDVELRCDPISGHTALYWYRQSLGQGLEFLIYFQGNSAPDKSGLPSDRFSAERTGGSVSTLTIQRTQQEDSAVYLCASSLGQGVPDTQYFGPGTRLTVL.

The chain is built from TRBV29-1 and TRBJ2-2; a weak D match, TRBD2 (6 bases). This CDR3 spans 12 amino acids. V was shortened by 4 bases and J by 6 bases, with 9 bases between the two germline ends. Germline CDR1 reads SQVTM; CDR2 reads ANQGSEA. The CDR3 here is CSVVRGAGELFF. The CDR3 region has the DNA TGCAGCGTTGTGCGGGGTGCCGGGGAGCTGTTTTTT.

The chain combines TRBV5-1 with TRBJ1-1, with a possible D match to TRBD1 (5 bases). There are 15 residues in the CDR3. Trimming removed 0 bases from V and 2 bases from J, with 11 bases in between. Germline loops: CDR1 SGHRS, CDR2 YFSETQ. The CDR3 protein is CASSLVGRLNTEAFF. CDR3 sequence (DNA): TGCGCCAGCAGCTTGGTGGGACGCCTAAACACTGAAGCTTTCTTT.

The chain employs TRBV4-2 and TRBJ1-1, with D hard to call. Germline loops: CDR1 LGHNA, CDR2 YNFKEQ. The CDR3 is 12 residues long. V lost 0 bases and J 8 bases, leaving 7 bases between the germline ends. CDR3 protein: CASSQDQVEAFF. The CDR3 DNA is TGTGCCAGCAGCCAAGATCAGGTAGAAGCTTTCTTT.